This is a list of T cell receptor beta chains from one sample in a study of T-cell reconstitution after alpha-beta-depleted transplantation in children. TCRdb independently ran MiXCR on the PCR reads; one entry per CDR3 protein. Of about 300,000 distinct CDR3 sequences in the sample, just over 7.5% were seen once. The input for sequencing was peripheral blood, taken 360 days after TCRalphabeta/CD19-depleted stem cell transplant. All receptors come from a female patient aged 2 to 10 who had a stem cell transplant for Fanconi anemia, so the T cells may come from the graft donor. CDR3s include the opening cysteine and the closing phenylalanine or tryptophan. Fields, in order: CDR3 length, V gene, D gene, J gene, clone size, CDR3 DNA, CDR3 protein. D genes are given only for firm matches. The listing skips clone size in some rows; elsewhere it reads once, few, many or a size class.

>11|TRBV10-3|-|TRBJ2-5|many
TGTGCCGTCACCCTAGGGGAGACCCAGTACTTC
CAVTLGETQYF
>12|TRBV6-5|-|TRBJ2-2|many
TGTGCCAGCCTGGCAGCGACCGGGGAGCTGTTTTTT
CASLAATGELFF
>15|TRBV29-1|-|TRBJ2-3|many
TGCAGCGTTGAAGATCTTGGGTCTAGCACAGATACGCAGTATTTT
CSVEDLGSSTDTQYF
>13|TRBV7-9|-|TRBJ1-1|-
TGTGCCAGCAGCTTAGCGCACACAGTCGAAGCTTTCTTT
CASSLAHTVEAFF
>15|TRBV12-3/TRBV12-4|TRBD2|TRBJ2-1|many
TGTGCCAGCAGACCTCTAGCGGGGCCCTACAATGAGCAGTTCTTC
CASRPLAGPYNEQFF
>18|TRBV5-1|-|TRBJ2-2|once
TGCGCCAGCAGCTCGGGACTTCTTGGGTACTTGGGCACCGGGGAGCTGTTTTTT
CASSSGLLGYLGTGELFF
>15|TRBV2|-|TRBJ2-2|-
TGTGCCAGCAGTGAGTCGGGTAGCGGCACCGGGGAGCTGTTTTTT
CASSESGSGTGELFF
>12|TRBV24-1|-|TRBJ2-5|many
TGTGCCACCAGTGATTTTCGGGAGACCCAGTACTTC
CATSDFRETQYF
>15|TRBV18|-|TRBJ2-7|few
TGTGCCAGCTCACCACTAGCAGCTGGGGGTTACGAGCAGTACTTC
CASSPLAAGGYEQYF
>16|TRBV15|-|TRBJ2-3|many
TGTGCCACCAGCAGAGATTACAGAGATGGCACAGATACGCAGTATTTT
CATSRDYRDGTDTQYF
>15|TRBV12-3/TRBV12-4|-|TRBJ2-2|many
TGTGCCAGCAGTAACGGACTCCTGAACACCGGGGAGCTGTTTTTT
CASSNGLLNTGELFF
>17|TRBV5-1|TRBD2|TRBJ2-5|many
TGCGCCAGCAGCTTGGGACTAGCGGGGGTCCCACAAGAGACCCAGTACTTC
CASSLGLAGVPQETQYF
>15|TRBV6-2/TRBV6-3|-|TRBJ1-2|many
TGTGCCAGCAGTGACAGTCGGGAGCCTGGCTATGGCTACACCTTC
CASSDSREPGYGYTF
>13|TRBV12-3/TRBV12-4|-|TRBJ1-1|many
TGTGCCAGCATCAAAACAGGGCGTACTGAAGCTTTCTTT
CASIKTGRTEAFF
>11|TRBV19|-|TRBJ2-3|-
TGTGCCAGTAGTATGGGGGATACGCAGTATTTT
CASSMGDTQYF
>15|TRBV11-2|-|TRBJ1-6|few
TGTGCCAGCAGCTTTCCATCGGACAGAAATTCACCCCTCCACTTT
CASSFPSDRNSPLHF
>11|TRBV7-2|-|TRBJ2-5|many
TGTGCCAGCAGCATACAAGAGACCCAGTACTTC
CASSIQETQYF
>14|TRBV20-1|-|TRBJ1-5|few
TGCAGTACAATGGCGGGGGGCGGGGATCAGCCCCAGCATTTT
CSTMAGGGDQPQHF
>15|TRBV6-5|-|TRBJ2-1|many
TGTGCCAGCAGTACAGGGTCTAGCTCCTACAATGAGCAGTTCTTC
CASSTGSSSYNEQFF
>11|TRBV6-5|-|TRBJ1-6|-
TGTGCCTCGGGACGAAGTTCACCCCTCCACTTT
CASGRSSPLHF
>14|TRBV28|TRBD2|TRBJ2-7|many
TGTGCCAGCAGACGACTAGCGGGAGGGTACGAGCAGTACTTC
CASRRLAGGYEQYF
>16|TRBV28|-|TRBJ2-6|few
TGTGCCAGCAGCCTACAGGGGCGGGGTGGGGCCAACGTCCTGACTTTC
CASSLQGRGGANVLTF
>16|TRBV11-2|-|TRBJ2-6|-
-
CASSFGPGTGANVLTF
>13|TRBV6-1|-|TRBJ1-3|few
TGTGCCAGCAGTGAGTCAACGGGAGACACCATATATTTT
CASSESTGDTIYF
>13|TRBV4-3|TRBD1|TRBJ1-2|many
TGCGCCAGCAGCCAAACAGGGGTCTATGGCTACACCTTC
CASSQTGVYGYTF
>17|TRBV20-1|TRBD2|TRBJ2-5|-
TGCTGCGCTAGAGACAGTAGCGGGGGGGTGGAGTGGGAGACCCAGTACTTC
CCARDSSGGVEWETQYF
>15|TRBV27|TRBD2|TRBJ2-7|few
TGTGCCAGCAGTTTTAGCGGGGGGTACTTCTACGAGCAGTACTTC
CASSFSGGYFYEQYF
>17|TRBV4-3|-|TRBJ2-3|many
TGCGCCAGCAGCCAAGATTTTAGGACAGACCTCACAGATACGCAGTATTTT
CASSQDFRTDLTDTQYF
>11|TRBV20-1|-|TRBJ2-3|-
TGCAGGGGGGTATCCCTCGTTACGCAGTATTTT
CRGVSLVTQYF
>14|TRBV5-1|-|TRBJ1-1|many
TGCGCCAGCACCTTGGACGGGTTCGAGACTGAAGCTTTCTTT
CASTLDGFETEAFF
>15|TRBV10-2|TRBD2|TRBJ2-1|many
TGCGCCAGCAGGCAGCGGGGGCGTACCTACAATGAGCAGTTCTTC
CASRQRGRTYNEQFF
>14|TRBV7-9|-|TRBJ1-1|few
TGTGCCAGCAGCGTAACAAGGGGGGACACTGAAGCTTTCTTT
CASSVTRGDTEAFF
>15|TRBV4-2|-|TRBJ2-3|many
TGTGCCAGCAGCCAAGAAGCGGATGCCGATAATACGCAGTATTTT
CASSQEADADNTQYF
>17|TRBV20-1|TRBD1|TRBJ1-5|-
TGCAGTGCTAGATTGGACAGGGGGTTTGGGGGCAATCAGCCCCAGCATTTT
CSARLDRGFGGNQPQHF
>16|TRBV7-3|-|TRBJ2-1|few
TGTGCCAGCAGCTTACATGGGGCGAGCTCCTACAATGAGCAGTTCTTC
CASSLHGASSYNEQFF
>15|TRBV4-3|TRBD1|TRBJ2-2|many
TGCGCCAGCAGCCCGGGGACAGGGAGTATGGGGGAGCTGTTTTTT
CASSPGTGSMGELFF
>16|TRBV20-1|-|TRBJ2-5|many
TGCAGTGCTAGTTTGGTTCCGGGACGGAGGCAAGAGACCCAGTACTTC
CSASLVPGRRQETQYF
>15|TRBV5-1|-|TRBJ2-7|-
TGCGCCAGCAGCTTTGACTCGCTCTCCCCCTACGAGCAGTACTTC
CASSFDSLSPYEQYF
>15|TRBV5-1|TRBD1|TRBJ1-5|many
TGCGCCAGCAGCGCGGGACAGGGAAGCAATCAGCCCCAGCATTTT
CASSAGQGSNQPQHF
>14|TRBV11-2|-|TRBJ2-3|many
TGTGCCAGCTCAGTCGAGTGGGCTACCGATACGCAGTATTTT
CASSVEWATDTQYF
>14|TRBV20-1|-|TRBJ2-1|-
TGCAGTGCTAGATCGGGCGGTTTTAACAATGAGCAGTTCTTC
CSARSGGFNNEQFF
>14|TRBV12-3/TRBV12-4|-|TRBJ2-1|many
TGTGCCAGCAGTCTAAGGTACTACTACAATGAGCAGTTCTTC
CASSLRYYYNEQFF
>12|TRBV29-1|-|TRBJ2-7|many
TGCAGCGTTGAAGGGCATAATTACGAGCAGTACTTC
CSVEGHNYEQYF
>15|TRBV20-1|-|TRBJ1-5|few
TGCAGTGCTAGAGATATAGGAGGGGTCAATCAGCCCCAGCATTTT
CSARDIGGVNQPQHF
>14|TRBV11-2|TRBD2|TRBJ2-7|many
TGTGCCAGCAGCCTGCGGGGGGGCAACCACGAGCAGTACTTC
CASSLRGGNHEQYF
>16|TRBV5-1|-|TRBJ2-3|few
TGCGCCAGCAGTCAAAATAGGGGGGCTCGCACAGATACGCAGTATTTT
CASSQNRGARTDTQYF
>15|TRBV10-3|TRBD2|TRBJ2-2|-
TGTGCCATCAGCGGGACTAGCGGGGGCGGCGGGGAGCTGTTTTTT
CAISGTSGGGGELFF
>14|TRBV7-9|TRBD1|TRBJ1-5|-
TGTGCCAGCAGCTTGACAGGGATGGGTCAGCCCCAGCATTTT
CASSLTGMGQPQHF
>18|TRBV7-8|TRBD1|TRBJ2-1|-
TGTGCCAGCAGCTTATTCCCCTCATCCGGACAGGGGGCGCATGAGCAGTTCTTC
CASSLFPSSGQGAHEQFF
>16|TRBV7-8|TRBD2|TRBJ2-3|many
TGTGCCAGCAGCCCTCTAACTAGCGGGAGGGCAGATACGCAGTATTTT
CASSPLTSGRADTQYF
>14|TRBV20-1|TRBD1|TRBJ1-1|-
TGCAGTGCAAGACAGGGGCGGGAGAACACTGAAGCTTTCTTT
CSARQGRENTEAFF
>14|TRBV7-9|TRBD1|TRBJ1-2|-
TGTGCCAGCAGCCATGGGACAGCTCACTATGGCTACACCTTC
CASSHGTAHYGYTF
>16|TRBV4-3|TRBD2|TRBJ2-5|many
TGCGCCAGCAGCCAAGCATCCGGACTAGCGCGAGGGACCCAGTACTTC
CASSQASGLARGTQYF